Below are 30 T cell receptor beta chains sequenced from a single sample in a study of T cells in Graves' hyperthyroidism and ophthalmopathy (dated by TCRdb to the late 2010s). The library was built by means of multiplex PCR. The sequencing machine was an Illumina HiSeq 2000. The TCR beta CDR3 regions were amplified from RNA transcripts. A first-round RT-PCR of the TCR CDR3 used the HTBI primer set with the Qiagen OneStep RT-PCR kit. TCRdb reanalyzed the raw reads on its own, using fastp at Q25 for trimming and MiXCR for clone calling, and kept in-frame beta chains. Merged by CDR3 protein, the rows form single entries marked with the most common genes and DNA. This sample comprises 550,000 to 800,000 distinct CDR3 sequences, 16% of them detected only once. The ten largest clones capture under 8.5% of the sample. Sequencing was done on a sample of blood. All receptors derive from a man aged 18 to 29 with Graves' hyperthyroidism.

This clonotype came up many times. In DNA form, the CDR3 reads TGTGCCAGCACGAGGGGTCCCGCTGGCTACACCTTC. Translated, it gives CASTRGPAGYTF. The rearrangement uses TRBV13 and TRBJ1-2; a possible D gene is TRBD1 (5 bases). CDR3 length: 12 residues. Trimming took 7 bases from V and 7 from J, leaving 13 bases between them. Germline values: CDR1 PRHDT, CDR2 FYEKMQ (reference sequence).

This clonotype has at least ten counts. Here the CDR3 DNA reads TGTGCCAGCAGTTACAAAGCGGGAGACGGTTACGAGCAGTACTTC. Protein: CASSYKAGDGYEQYF. This chain uses TRBV28 with TRBJ2-7, with TRBD2 identical over 8 bases. Germline assignment: CDR1 MDHEN and CDR2 SYDVKM. The CDR3 loop spans 15 amino acids. V lost 4 bases and J lost 4; bases outside the gene matches: 9.

At least ten counts were recorded for this clonotype. CDR3 nucleotides: TGTGCCAGCAGTGGGGACAGGACGAACACTGAAGCTTTCTTT. Protein: CASSGDRTNTEAFF. This chain connects TRBV2 to TRBJ1-1; 8 bases map to TRBD1. The ends lost 4 bases at V and 1 base at J; junction bases unmatched: 2. From germline, CDR1 is SNHLY and CDR2 FYNNEI. The CDR3 loop spans 14 amino acids.

This clonotype was found many times. The rearrangement uses TRBV6-1 and TRBJ2-7, with 7 bases that match TRBD2. The V and J ends lost 7 bases and 5 bases, in that order; junction bases with no gene match: 14. Germline-derived CDR1 and CDR2 are MNHNS and SASEGT. This CDR3 is built from 15 residues. CDR3 DNA sequence: TGTGCCAGCAAACTAAGGGACTACCACTCTCACGAGCAGTACTTC. It translates to CASKLRDYHSHEQYF.

The table lists this clonotype with many counts. DNA of the CDR3: TGTGCCATCAGTGAGTCGGGCAGGGCATTTGCCGACACTGAAGCTTTCTTT. Protein product: CAISESGRAFADTEAFF. The chain employs TRBV10-3 and TRBJ1-1; D might be TRBD1 (5 bases). Germline assignment: CDR1 ENHRY and CDR2 SYGVKD. There are 17 residues in the CDR3. V lost 0 bases, J lost 3 bases, and 17 bases lay in between.

In its sample, this clonotype was seen a few times. J is TRBJ2-7 and V is TRBV6-2 or TRBV6-3; D gene ambiguous. Germline CDR1 reads MNHEY; CDR2 reads SVGEGT. Trimming left V 0 bases short and J 0 bases short, with 6 bases between. CDR3 length: 14 amino acids. CDR3 residues: CASSYSTVSYEQYF. CDR3 DNA: TGTGCCAGCAGTTACTCGACGGTCTCCTACGAGCAGTACTTC.

This clonotype was detected only a few times. The chain recombines TRBV18 with TRBJ2-7, with 9 nucleotides matching TRBD2. Germline-derived CDR1 and CDR2 are KGHSH and LQKENI. This CDR3 is built from 16 residues. V shed 0 bases, J shed 0 bases, and the junction held 3 bases outside the gene matches. The CDR3 sequence is CASSPPSGGSSYEQYF. In DNA, the CDR3 is TGTGCCAGCTCACCACCAAGCGGGGGGAGCTCCTACGAGCAGTACTTC.

The chain joins TRBV7-9 to TRBJ2-1; the match to TRBD1 covers 8 bases. The J segment lost 5 bases and the V segment lost 3 bases, leaving 3 bases of the junction unmatched. Germline V gene data show CDR1 as SEHNR and CDR2 as FQNEAQ (reference sequence). This CDR3 is 14 amino acids long. CDR3 sequence (DNA): TGTGCCAGCAGCTTGGACAGGGAAAACAATGAGCAGTTCTTC. Protein product: CASSLDRENNEQFF.

This clonotype was counted many times. The chain joins TRBV15 to TRBJ2-7, with D perhaps TRBD2 (6 bases). V was pared by 3 bases and J by 2 bases, with 17 bases between. CDR1 and CDR2 from the germline V gene are LNHNV and YYDKDF (reference sequence). The CDR3 consists of 16 residues. The CDR3, as DNA: TGTGCCACCAGCAGGACCTTGGGGGGATCCACCTACGAGCAGTACTTC. It translates to CATSRTLGGSTYEQYF.

In its sample, this clonotype was seen many times. This chain connects TRBV11-2 to TRBJ2-2; the D is unclear. This CDR3 spans 13 amino acids. Germline CDR1 and CDR2: SGHAT and FQNNGV. The V and J ends lost 1 base and 7 bases respectively, with 7 bases between them. This CDR3 is CASSLAQDGELFF. DNA of the CDR3: TGTGCCAGCAGCTTAGCTCAGGACGGGGAGCTGTTTTTT.

This clonotype was observed a handful of times. The CDR3 sequence is CASSEKTGLNSPLHF. CDR3 nucleotide sequence: TGTGCCAGCAGTGAAAAAACAGGCCTTAATTCACCCCTCCACTTT. The gene calls are TRBV6-1 and TRBJ1-6; TRBD1 is a possible D gene (5 bases). Looked up from germline, CDR1 is MNHNS and CDR2 is SASEGT. V was cut by 2 bases and J by 6 bases, with 11 bases left in between. The CDR3 sequence is 15 residues long.

The chain has TRBV28 and TRBJ1-4; D remains unclear. Looked up from germline, CDR1 is MDHEN and CDR2 is SYDVKM. The V gene lost 5 bases and the J gene lost 0 bases, with 7 bases spanning the gap. The CDR3 sequence is 14 residues long. The CDR3 loop is CASSVAATNEKLFF. The CDR3 coding sequence is TGTGCCAGCAGTGTAGCTGCAACTAATGAAAAACTGTTTTTT.

This clonotype was counted a few times. The chain combines TRBV30 with TRBJ2-7; possible D gene TRBD2, 6 bases. CDR1 and CDR2 (germline): GTSNPN, SVGIG (reference sequence). This CDR3 contains 15 residues. Trimming removed 1 base from V and 3 bases from J, with 16 bases in between. This chain's CDR3 is CAWSEPAGLRYEQYF. The CDR3 DNA reads TGTGCCTGGAGTGAACCGGCGGGACTCCGCTACGAGCAGTACTTC.

This clonotype was seen repeatedly, ten times or more. The J gene is TRBJ2-7, the V gene TRBV28; D not resolved. The CDR3 loop spans 12 amino acids. With 5 bases removed from V and 3 bases from J, the gap between germline ends came to 8 bases. From germline, CDR1 is MDHEN and CDR2 SYDVKM. CDR3 sequence (DNA): TGTGCCAGCAGTCTAGACATCTACGAGCAGTACTTC. Residues: CASSLDIYEQYF.

This clonotype came up many times. V usage is TRBV28 and J usage is TRBJ2-7; unclear D gene. The CDR3 length is 15 residues. In germline, CDR1 is MDHEN, CDR2 SYDVKM. Trimming stripped 2 bases from V and 1 base from J, with 12 bases between. CDR3 residues: CASSLHPPLSYEQYF. CDR3 bases: TGTGCCAGCAGTTTACACCCCCCCCTGTCCTACGAGCAGTACTTC.

The chain carries TRBV20-1 and TRBJ2-7; 11 bases agree with TRBD2. The trim removed 4 bases at V and 2 bases at J, leaving 10 bases unmatched. Germline lookup yields CDR1 DFQATT and CDR2 SNEGSKA (reference sequence). The CDR3 runs 16 residues. The DNA of the CDR3 is TGCAGTGCTACGGGGACTAGCGGCTCATCAGCCTACGAGCAGTACTTC. This sequence encodes CSATGTSGSSAYEQYF.

This clonotype was seen a few times. This chain connects TRBV6-9 to TRBJ2-4, with D possibly being TRBD2 (6 bases). Germline CDR1 and CDR2: MNHGY and SVAAGI. The V end lost 4 bases, the J end lost 8 bases, and 15 bases lay between the germline ends. The CDR3 loop spans 14 amino acids. The CDR3 sequence is CASSSSAVKDIQYF. The CDR3 nucleotides read TGTGCCAGCAGTTCTAGCGCCGTGAAAGACATTCAGTACTTC.

This clonotype appeared many times. CDR3 sequence: CATILAGGHNEQFF. CDR3 in DNA: TGTGCCACCATACTAGCGGGAGGCCACAATGAGCAGTTCTTC. The chain combines TRBV6-1 with TRBJ2-1, with 12 bases that match TRBD2. This CDR3 spans 14 amino acids. V lost 10 bases, J lost 5 bases, and 6 bases stayed unmatched. The germline CDR1 and CDR2 sequences are MNHNS and SASEGT.

This clonotype has a count of ten or more. The chain combines TRBV11-3 with TRBJ2-1; TRBD1 aligns across 7 bases. CDR1 is SGHNT and CDR2 is YENEEA in the germline V gene. The J segment lost 4 bases and the V segment lost 3 bases, leaving 3 bases of the junction unmatched. CDR3 length equals 14 residues. The CDR3 nucleotides are TGTGCCAGCAGCTTCACAGGGGAGTACAATGAGCAGTTCTTC. This sequence encodes CASSFTGEYNEQFF.

This clonotype was seen repeatedly, ten times or more. The chain has TRBV18 and TRBJ2-2; 10 bases are a match to TRBD1. Per germline, CDR1 KGHSH and CDR2 LQKENI. The CDR3 is 14 residues long. The V gene end was trimmed by 8 bases and the J gene end by 5 bases; junction bases not matched to a gene: 5. DNA for the CDR3: TGTGCCAGCAGCCCGGGACAGGGGACCGGGGAGCTGTTTTTT. It codes for CASSPGQGTGELFF.

CDR3 sequence: CASSFSGTGVYEQYF. DNA of the CDR3: TGTGCCAGCAGTTTTTCCGGGACAGGGGTCTACGAGCAGTACTTC. V is TRBV28 and J is TRBJ2-7; 10 bases line up with TRBD1. Unmatched junction bases numbered 5, after V lost 3 bases and J lost 3 bases. Germline V gene sequence: CDR1 MDHEN, CDR2 SYDVKM. CDR3 length: 15 residues.

The sample holds many counts of this clonotype. The V call is TRBV30, the J call TRBJ2-7; D unclear. Trimming cost V 4 bases and J 2 bases, with 12 bases left between them. Per the germline V gene, CDR1 is GTSNPN and CDR2 is SVGIG (reference sequence). The CDR3 has 13 amino acids. This CDR3 reads CAWKDHGPYEQYF. CDR3 DNA sequence: TGTGCCTGGAAGGACCACGGCCCCTACGAGCAGTACTTC.

This clonotype was counted ten times or more. The chain employs TRBV5-1 and TRBJ2-5; 8 nucleotides line up with TRBD2. V dropped 3 bases and J dropped 2; count of bases not matched to a gene: 6. Germline V gene sequence: CDR1 SGHRS, CDR2 YFSETQ. CDR3 size: 15 residues. The CDR3 loop is CASSWIAGRQETQYF. The CDR3 coding sequence is TGCGCCAGCAGCTGGATAGCGGGGAGGCAAGAGACCCAGTACTTC.

The sample holds many counts of this clonotype. The chain combines TRBV3-1 with TRBJ2-1; tentatively, D is TRBD1 (5 bases). Deletions cut 0 bases from V and 4 bases from J, with 13 bases between. Germline CDR1 is LGHDT and CDR2 is YNNKEL (reference sequence). This CDR3 is built from 16 residues. CDR3 DNA: TGTGCCAGCAGCCAAGATGAAGGGGTGGGGTACAATGAGCAGTTCTTC. As protein: CASSQDEGVGYNEQFF.

The chain couples TRBV28 to TRBJ1-5; D is unresolved. This CDR3 has 15 amino acids. Germline V CDR1 and CDR2: MDHEN, SYDVKM. Trimming took off 5 bases at V and 5 bases at J, with 16 bases between the two ends. CDR3: CASSHQWGSDQPQHF. The CDR3 nucleotides read TGTGCCAGCAGTCATCAGTGGGGTTCCGATCAGCCCCAGCATTTT.

This clonotype came up a few times. The chain recombines TRBV7-3 with TRBJ1-6; D unclear. CDR1 is SGHTA and CDR2 is FQGTGA in the germline V gene. Trimming took 0 bases from V and 4 from J, leaving 1 base between them. The CDR3 has 13 amino acids. The CDR3 loop is CASSLTYNSPLHF. The CDR3 DNA is TGTGCCAGCAGCTTAACATATAATTCACCCCTCCACTTT.

This clonotype was counted many times. The rearrangement links TRBV28 to TRBJ2-7; 7 bases align to TRBD1. CDR1 and CDR2 from the germline V gene are MDHEN and SYDVKM. Trimming cost V 4 bases and J 2 bases; bases outside gene matches: 2. The length of the CDR3 is 13 residues. The CDR3 protein is CASSWDSAYEQYF. The CDR3 DNA follows: TGTGCCAGCAGTTGGGACAGTGCCTACGAGCAGTACTTC. Drawing the rest from reference TRBV28 and TRBJ2-7, the complete variable domain is DVKVTQSSRYLVKRTGEKVFLECVQDMDHENMFWYRQDPGLGLRLIYFSYDVKMKEKGDIPEGYSVSREKKERFSLILESASTNQTSMYLCASSWDSAYEQYFGPGTRLTVT.

This chain uses TRBV28 with TRBJ2-7; 9 nucleotides align to TRBD1. Germline CDR1 reads MDHEN; CDR2 reads SYDVKM. The CDR3 is made up of 13 amino acids. The V segment lost 8 bases and the J segment 5 bases; nucleotides outside the gene matches: 7. CDR3: CASVGQGIDEQYF. The DNA for the CDR3 is TGTGCCAGCGTGGGACAGGGCATCGACGAGCAGTACTTC.

Regarding this clonotype: A much larger clone lies a single base off, so this may be a read error. V is TRBV27 and J is TRBJ2-7; no definite D call. Germline CDR1 MNHEY, CDR2 SMNVEV (reference sequence). The V end lost 5 bases, the J end lost 5 bases, and 7 bases lay between the germline ends. This CDR3 is 11 amino acids long. Here the CDR3 reads CASSDGNEQYF. The CDR3 DNA reads TGTGCCAGCAGTGATGGCAACGAGCAGTACTTC.

This clonotype was observed at least ten times. J is TRBJ2-3 and V is TRBV9; no reliable D call. The CDR3 has 13 amino acids. V shed 0 bases and J shed 1 base, with 3 bases lying between them. Germline-derived CDR1 and CDR2 are SGDLS and YYNGEE. The CDR3 spells CASSVEGTDTQYF. The CDR3 DNA reads as TGTGCCAGCAGCGTAGAGGGCACAGATACGCAGTATTTT.